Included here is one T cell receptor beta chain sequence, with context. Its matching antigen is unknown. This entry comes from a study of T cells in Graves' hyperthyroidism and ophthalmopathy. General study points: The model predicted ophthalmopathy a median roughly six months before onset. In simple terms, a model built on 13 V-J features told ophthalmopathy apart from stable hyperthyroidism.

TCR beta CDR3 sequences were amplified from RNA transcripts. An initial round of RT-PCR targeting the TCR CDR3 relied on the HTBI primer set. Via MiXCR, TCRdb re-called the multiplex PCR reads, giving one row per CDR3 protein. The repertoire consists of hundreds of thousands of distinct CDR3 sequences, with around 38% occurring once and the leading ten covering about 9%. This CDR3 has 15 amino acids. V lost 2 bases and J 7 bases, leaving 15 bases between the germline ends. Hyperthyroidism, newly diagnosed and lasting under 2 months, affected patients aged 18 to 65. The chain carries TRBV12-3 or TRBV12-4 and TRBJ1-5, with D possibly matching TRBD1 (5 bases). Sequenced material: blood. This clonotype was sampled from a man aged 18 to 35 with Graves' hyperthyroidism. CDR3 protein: CASSLSSRAGQPQHF. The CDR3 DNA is TGTGCCAGCAGTTTATCTAGCAGGGCTGGGCAGCCCCAGCATTTT.